The 14 T cell receptor beta chains listed next were all sequenced from one sample in a study of cytomegalovirus exposure and HLA in healthy donors. The table came from immunoSEQ multiplex PCR; TCRdb's copy has only in-frame clones and leaves some out. This table holds approximately 150,000 clones, around 87% found once. Sequencing was done on a sample of PBMCs. These receptors all stem from a man aged 18 to 30 in good health and CMV-seropositive.

This chain joins TRBV5-1 and TRBJ2-3; 12 bases line up with TRBD2. Germline CDR1 is SGHRS and CDR2 is YFSETQ. The CDR3 runs to 17 residues. Trimming cost V 0 bases and J 4 bases; bases outside gene matches: 6. The CDR3 region has the DNA TGCGCCAGCAGCTTGGCCGTACTAGCGGGAGGTGCAGATACGCAGTATTTT. Its protein product is CASSLAVLAGGADTQYF. The complete variable domain, with remaining parts taken from reference TRBV5-1 and TRBJ2-3, reads KAGVTQTPRYLIKTRGQQVTLSCSPISGHRSVSWYQQTPGQGLQFLFEYFSETQRNKGNFPGRFSGRQFSNSRSEMNVSTLELGDSALYLCASSLAVLAGGADTQYFGPGTRLTVL.

J is TRBJ2-7 and V is TRBV6-1, with TRBD1 identical over 8 bases. The germline V gene has CDR1 MNHNS and CDR2 SASEGT. The J segment lost 4 bases and the V segment lost 1 base, leaving 3 bases of the junction unmatched. This CDR3 has 14 residues. CDR3 region: CASSEGQGKYEQYF. The CDR3 DNA reads as TGTGCCAGCAGTGAAGGACAGGGGAAGTACGAGCAGTACTTC.

This chain uses TRBV6-5 with TRBJ2-7; 7 bases align to TRBD1. The CDR3 spans 14 residues. Germline CDR1 is MNHEY and CDR2 is SVGAGI. J lost 2 bases, V lost 6 bases, and 7 bases had no gene match. CDR3 region: CASSAPGTAYEQYF. DNA for the CDR3: TGTGCCAGCAGCGCCCCCGGGACAGCCTACGAGCAGTACTTC.

This chain connects TRBV28 to TRBJ2-7, with 7 bases identical to TRBD2. The length of the CDR3 is 12 residues. The germline V gene encodes CDR1 MDHEN and CDR2 SYDVKM. V lost 6 bases and J lost 6; bases outside the gene matches: 5. The CDR3 protein is CASSYPGGEQYF. The CDR3 DNA sequence: TGTGCCAGCAGCTACCCGGGAGGCGAGCAGTACTTC. The full variable domain, rest sourced from reference TRBV28 and TRBJ2-7, is DVKVTQSSRYLVKRTGEKVFLECVQDMDHENMFWYRQDPGLGLRLIYFSYDVKMKEKGDIPEGYSVSREKKERFSLILESASTNQTSMYLCASSYPGGEQYFGPGTRLTVT.

The J gene is TRBJ1-5, the V gene TRBV6-1; D unclear. Germline V CDR1 and CDR2: MNHNS, SASEGT. V gave up 6 bases and J gave up 6 bases, with 9 bases separating them. This CDR3 region has 12 residues. CDR3 region: CASSPRGQPQHF. The CDR3 DNA sequence: TGTGCCAGCAGCCCCCGAGGTCAGCCCCAGCATTTT.

The chain carries TRBV5-8 and TRBJ2-7, with 8 bases lining up with TRBD1. This CDR3 is built from 15 residues. Germline V lookup: CDR1 SGHTS, CDR2 YDEGEE. The ends lost 3 bases at V and 8 bases at J; junction bases unmatched: 13. As DNA, the CDR3 is TGTGCCAGCAGCTCCCCCAGGGGGCCCAGTGTGAAGCAGTACTTC. Protein product: CASSSPRGPSVKQYF. Filled out from reference TRBV5-8 and TRBJ2-7, the complete variable domain reads EAGVTQSPTHLIKTRGQQATLRCSPISGHTSVYWYQQALGLGLQFLLWYDEGEERNRGNFPPRFSGRQFPNYSSELNVNALELEDSALYLCASSSPRGPSVKQYFGPGTRLTVT.

The CDR3 loop is CASRSWEGRAETQYF. The DNA for the CDR3 is TGTGCCAGCAGATCGTGGGAGGGCAGGGCGGAGACCCAGTACTTC. The chain links TRBV6-1 to TRBJ2-5, with 7 positions matching TRBD2. With 6 bases clipped from V and 5 bases from J, the junction kept 12 bases outside the gene matches. The CDR3 is 15 amino acids. Germline V gives CDR1 MNHNS, CDR2 SASEGT.

This sequence joins TRBV25-1 and TRBJ1-4; weak D call: TRBD1 (6 bases). Germline loops: CDR1 MGHDK, CDR2 SYGVNS. Trimming took off 6 bases at V and 10 bases at J, with 18 bases between the two ends. The CDR3 spans 14 residues. The CDR3 spells CASSPNTQQGKLFF. Here the CDR3 DNA reads TGTGCCAGCAGCCCGAATACACAACAGGGAAAACTGTTTTTT.

This rearrangement joins TRBV4-1 to TRBJ2-2; D gene uncertain. Trimming removed 1 base from V and 1 base from J, with 10 bases in between. The germline CDR1 and CDR2 sequences are MGHRA and YSYEKL. This CDR3 is built from 16 residues. The CDR3: CASSQVGGQNTGELFF. In DNA form, the CDR3 reads TGCGCCAGCAGCCAAGTCGGTGGGCAGAACACCGGGGAGCTGTTTTTT.

This chain joins TRBV7-6 and TRBJ2-7; 7 nucleotides agree with TRBD1. This CDR3 region has 17 residues. Germline CDR1 and CDR2: SGHVS and FNYEAQ. V lost 4 bases and J lost 3; bases outside the gene matches: 15. CDR3: CASSSTYGGRGFYEQYF. DNA of the CDR3: TGTGCCAGCAGCTCAACCTACGGTGGCAGGGGGTTCTACGAGCAGTACTTC.

This rearrangement joins TRBV6-1 to TRBJ1-2; D call uncertain. Germline assignment: CDR1 MNHNS and CDR2 SASEGT. The CDR3 length is 15 residues. Trimming pared 2 bases from V and 4 bases from J, leaving 14 bases between. The CDR3 DNA reads TGTGCCAGCAGTGAATCGATTGCGGGAAGCTATGGCTACACCTTC. Residues: CASSESIAGSYGYTF.

This clone has just a few counts. The CDR3 here is CASSSLAGGQETQYF. Written as DNA, the CDR3 is TGTGCCAGCAGCTCACTAGCGGGAGGTCAAGAGACCCAGTACTTC. J is TRBJ2-5 and V is TRBV7-9; TRBD2 matches 12 bases. The CDR3 loop spans 15 amino acids. Looked up from germline, CDR1 is SEHNR and CDR2 is FQNEAQ (reference sequence). Trimming removed 4 bases from V and 2 bases from J; junction bases left unmatched: 2. Looking up the rest from reference TRBV7-9 and TRBJ2-5 gives the full variable domain: DTGVSQNPRHKITKRGQNVTFRCDPISEHNRLYWYRQTLGQGPEFLTYFQNEAQLEKSRLLSDRFSAERPKGSFSTLEIQRTEQGDSAMYLCASSSLAGGQETQYFGPGTRLLVL.

The chain combines TRBV5-1 with TRBJ2-1, with TRBD2 matching over 12 bases. Germline V lookup: CDR1 SGHRS, CDR2 YFSETQ. The CDR3 consists of 16 residues. The ends lost 4 bases at V and 4 bases at J; junction bases unmatched: 6. The CDR3: CASSGGLAGLYNEQFF. DNA for the CDR3: TGCGCCAGCAGCGGGGGACTAGCGGGCCTTTACAATGAGCAGTTCTTC.

The V call is TRBV10-3, the J call TRBJ1-1, with D unresolved. The CDR3 covers 14 residues. V gave up 6 bases and J gave up 4 bases, with 15 bases separating them. CDR1 is ENHRY and CDR2 is SYGVKD in the germline V gene. The CDR3 nucleotides are TGTGCCATCAGCCTCGGGGTGGGCGGCACTGAAGCTTTCTTT. Translated: CAISLGVGGTEAFF.